A selection of T cell receptor beta chains follows, all from one sample in a study of T cell repertoires in cytomegalovirus infection. TCRdb reprocessed the reads with MiXCR, giving one entry per CDR3 protein. The table shows just under 550,000 distinct CDR3 sequences, with 26% occurring only once. Sequencing was carried out using PBMCs. These receptor sequences come from a human donor in good health (CMV status not recorded). Some clones in this sample may be carry-over from other donors' samples. Each CDR3 is given with its conserved first and last residue. Each record gives: J gene, clone size, D gene, V gene, CDR3 DNA, CDR3 protein. A D gene is named only where the DNA matches it firmly. For some rows the clone size is stated as once, few or many, or as a class when expanded; others skip it.

J: TRBJ2-5; size: .; D: .; V: TRBV20-1; DNA: TGCAGTGCTAGGGTGTTCACCAAAGAGACCCAGTACTTC; CDR3: CSARVFTKETQYF
J: TRBJ2-1; size: .; D: TRBD2; V: TRBV20-1; DNA: TGCAGTGGAGGTGGCGGGAGGGCCCACTTCAATGAGCAGTTCTTC; CDR3: CSGGGGRAHFNEQFF
J: TRBJ2-5; size: few; D: .; V: TRBV20-1; DNA: TGCAGTGCTACCCATTGGGTAGAAGAGACCCAGTACTTC; CDR3: CSATHWVEETQYF
J: TRBJ2-1; size: .; D: .; V: TRBV6-2/TRBV6-3; DNA: TGTGCCAGCAGTTACGTAACATCTGCCGCTGGTTCCGTACATGAGCAGTTCTTC; CDR3: CASSYVTSAAGSVHEQFF
J: TRBJ1-6; size: few; D: .; V: TRBV7-2; DNA: TGTGCCAGCAGCTTAGGCGGCAGGGTTGGTTCACCCCTCCACTTT; CDR3: CASSLGGRVGSPLHF
J: TRBJ1-2; size: many; D: TRBD1; V: TRBV7-2; DNA: TGTGCCAGCAGCGAGTCGGGACAGGGGTATGGCTACACCTTC; CDR3: CASSESGQGYGYTF
J: TRBJ1-2; size: .; D: .; V: TRBV15; DNA: TGTGCCACCAGCAGAGATCCGCTTCCAGGAGGTGGCTACACCTTC; CDR3: CATSRDPLPGGGYTF
J: TRBJ2-1; size: few; D: .; V: TRBV19; DNA: TGTGCCAGTAGTAGGACAGTATCCTACAATGAGCAGTTCTTC; CDR3: CASSRTVSYNEQFF
J: TRBJ2-6; size: many; D: .; V: TRBV28; DNA: TGTGCCAGCCGCCAAGGAGGCTCTGGGGCCAACGTCCTGACTTTC; CDR3: CASRQGGSGANVLTF
J: TRBJ1-3; size: many; D: .; V: TRBV7-8; DNA: TGTGCCAGCAGCTTCGGGTCTGGAAACACCATATATTTT; CDR3: CASSFGSGNTIYF
J: TRBJ2-1; size: few; D: .; V: TRBV27; DNA: TGTGCCAGCAGTGTGAGCGGACCCAGCCCCTTACGCAATGAGCAGTTCTTC; CDR3: CASSVSGPSPLRNEQFF
J: TRBJ2-1; size: many; D: TRBD1; V: TRBV7-2; DNA: TGTGCCAGCAGCTCCCGGGACAGGGGGTCGAATGAGCAGTTCTTC; CDR3: CASSSRDRGSNEQFF
J: TRBJ2-3; size: few; D: .; V: TRBV11-3; DNA: TGTGCCAGCAGCCCTGGGACGCGCACAGATACGCAGTATTTT; CDR3: CASSPGTRTDTQYF
J: TRBJ2-7; size: many; D: .; V: TRBV7-2; DNA: TGTGCCAGCAGCTTAGCCCAGATAGCCGAGCAGTACTTC; CDR3: CASSLAQIAEQYF
J: TRBJ2-1; size: .; D: .; V: TRBV19; DNA: TGTGCCAGTAGTATTGCGAGGCAAGTAACGTATGAGCAGTTCTTC; CDR3: CASSIARQVTYEQFF
J: TRBJ1-1; size: few; D: .; V: TRBV19; DNA: TGTGCCAGTAGTATACAGGGGCTGGAGGACACTGAAGCTTTCTTT; CDR3: CASSIQGLEDTEAFF
J: TRBJ2-7; size: few; D: .; V: TRBV5-1; DNA: TGCGCCAGCAGCAGCCGAACAGGGAGTAGCGAGCAGTACTTC; CDR3: CASSSRTGSSEQYF